The 21 T cell receptor beta chains below come from one sample, sequenced in a study of blood T cell repertoires in COVID-19. The data were produced by immunoSEQ multiplex PCR, yet TCRdb's version contains in-frame clones alone and is incomplete. The sample has 40,000 to 60,000 clones; 90% are singletons. The sample taken for sequencing was peripheral blood. These receptor sequences come from a human donor in a cohort sampled during active COVID-19.

This clone has only a few counts. The chain uses TRBV19 and TRBJ2-7, with 7 bases fitting TRBD1. CDR3 length equals 13 residues. The V and J ends lost 5 bases and 6 bases, in that order; junction bases with no gene match: 7. CDR1 LNHDA and CDR2 SQIVND come from the germline V gene (reference sequence). This CDR3 reads CASSATGTREQYF. DNA for the CDR3: TGTGCCAGTAGTGCGACAGGGACCCGCGAGCAGTACTTC.

V gene TRBV18 combines with J gene TRBJ1-2, with D possibly TRBD1 on 5 matching bases. CDR1 and CDR2 from the germline V gene are KGHSH and LQKENI. V lost 6 bases to trimming and J lost 7 bases, with 18 bases between them. This CDR3 is built from 14 residues. The CDR3 DNA sequence: TGTGCCAGCTCCCCGGACACCGTTGGTTTTGGCTACACCTTC. Residues: CASSPDTVGFGYTF.

This chain connects TRBV5-6 to TRBJ1-1; 7 nucleotides line up with TRBD1. The junction had 7 bases not matched to a gene; V was cut back by 0 bases and J by 5 bases. The CDR3 spans 15 residues. Germline V CDR1 and CDR2: SGHDT, YYEEEE. CDR3 in DNA: TGTGCCAGCAGCTTGGGAGACAGGGAGGCGACTGAAGCTTTCTTT. Protein product: CASSLGDREATEAFF.

This clone was counted a single time. The V and J genes are TRBV28 and TRBJ2-5, with D hard to call. This CDR3 is built from 13 residues. Germline CDR1 is MDHEN and CDR2 is SYDVKM. With 2 bases removed from V and 6 bases from J, the gap between germline ends came to 10 bases. CDR3 nucleotide sequence: TGTGCCAGCAGTTTAAACTACCCGCAGACCCAGTACTTC. It codes for CASSLNYPQTQYF.

The J gene is TRBJ1-4, the V gene TRBV9; tentative D call: TRBD1 (5 bases). Germline CDR1 reads SGDLS; CDR2 reads YYNGEE. V was cut by 0 bases and J by 7 bases, with 10 bases left in between. CDR3 length equals 14 residues. The CDR3 region is CASSVGQGSEKLFF. The DNA for the CDR3 is TGTGCCAGCAGCGTAGGCCAGGGAAGTGAAAAACTGTTTTTT.

The V call is TRBV6-2 or TRBV6-3, the J call TRBJ2-3, with 14 bases aligning to TRBD2. From germline, CDR1 is MNHEY and CDR2 SVGEGT. The V segment lost 6 bases and the J segment 7 bases; nucleotides outside the gene matches: 6. The CDR3 totals 15 residues. The DNA of the CDR3 is TGTGCCAGCAGCACGGGACTAGCGGGAGTATATACGCAGTATTTT. Protein sequence: CASSTGLAGVYTQYF.

The chain combines TRBV19 with TRBJ2-1; 9 bases fit TRBD2. The J segment lost 6 bases and the V segment lost 4 bases, leaving 7 bases of the junction unmatched. The CDR3 is made up of 15 amino acids. The germline gives CDR1 LNHDA, CDR2 SQIVND (reference sequence). In DNA, the CDR3 is TGTGCCAGTAGTAGAGGGCTAGCGGGGACCAATGAGCAGTTCTTC. The encoded protein is CASSRGLAGTNEQFF.

The rearrangement links TRBV4-2 to TRBJ1-1, with D possibly being TRBD1 (5 bases). Germline V gene sequence: CDR1 LGHNA, CDR2 YNFKEQ. V lost 3 bases to trimming and J lost 4 bases, with 12 bases between them. This CDR3 region has 14 residues. The CDR3 bases are TGTGCCAGCAGCCAGGCCAGGGAGGGCACTGAAGCTTTCTTT. Amino acid sequence: CASSQAREGTEAFF.

This chain connects TRBV11-2 to TRBJ2-2, with 8 positions matching TRBD1. The V segment lost 3 bases and the J segment 4 bases; nucleotides outside the gene matches: 4. There are 15 residues in the CDR3. CDR1 and CDR2 from the germline V gene are SGHAT and FQNNGV. In DNA, the CDR3 is TGTGCCAGCAGCTTGGGGCAGGGGGCCACCGGGGAGCTGTTTTTT. Amino acids: CASSLGQGATGELFF.

This chain connects TRBV6-5 to TRBJ2-7; 8 bases fit TRBD1. The V and J ends lost 6 bases and 2 bases, in that order; junction bases with no gene match: 6. Germline lookup yields CDR1 MNHEY and CDR2 SVGAGI. The CDR3 is 14 residues long. The CDR3 DNA follows: TGTGCCAGCAGCCTCGGACAGGGTCCCTACGAGCAGTACTTC. Its translation is CASSLGQGPYEQYF.

This clone has just one count. V usage is TRBV11-2 and J usage is TRBJ1-2, with 7 bases identical to TRBD1. Looked up from germline, CDR1 is SGHAT and CDR2 is FQNNGV. The CDR3 is 15 amino acids. V lost 2 bases, J lost 4 bases, and 7 bases stayed unmatched. CDR3 bases: TGTGCCAGCAGCTTATCCGGGACAGACCTCTATGGCTACACCTTC. As protein: CASSLSGTDLYGYTF.

V usage is TRBV6-6 and J usage is TRBJ2-7; no clear D gene. V lost 0 bases and J 6 bases, leaving 9 bases between the germline ends. The CDR3 runs 13 residues. Germline CDR1 and CDR2: MNHNY and SVGAGI (reference sequence). Here the CDR3 DNA reads TGTGCCAGCAGTTACTCTGGAGTCTCCGAGCAGTACGTC. Translated, it gives CASSYSGVSEQYV.

The chain's CDR3 is CASTKDIDRGKTEAFF. The CDR3 nucleotides read TGTGCCAGCACAAAAGACATCGACAGGGGGAAGACTGAAGCTTTCTTT. This chain joins TRBV25-1 and TRBJ1-1, with TRBD1 matching over 9 bases. After removal of 7 bases from V and 5 bases from J, the junction contained 14 bases not matched to a gene. This CDR3 is 16 amino acids long. Looked up from germline, CDR1 is MGHDK and CDR2 is SYGVNS. The entire variable domain, with the rest obtained from reference TRBV25-1 and TRBJ1-1, is as follows: EADIYQTPRYLVIGTGKKITLECSQTMGHDKMYWYQQDPGMELHLIHYSYGVNSTEKGDLSSESTVSRIRTEHFPLTLESARPSHTSQYLCASTKDIDRGKTEAFFGQGTRLTVV.

The DNA for the CDR3 is TGTGCCAGCAGCTTACAGGGGGCCGGCACTGAAGCTTTCTTT. It is translated as CASSLQGAGTEAFF. The V and J genes are TRBV14 and TRBJ1-1; 9 bases fit TRBD1. CDR3 size: 14 residues. V dropped 5 bases and J dropped 4; count of bases not matched to a gene: 5. Germline-derived CDR1 and CDR2 are SGHDN and FVKESK.

The chain recombines TRBV3-1 (or the pseudogene TRBV3-2) with TRBJ1-6; a weak D match, TRBD1 (6 bases). This CDR3 has 16 residues. Germline CDR1 is LGHDT and CDR2 is YNNKEL (reference sequence). Trimming stripped 4 bases from V and 10 bases from J, with 20 bases between. CDR3 DNA sequence: TGTGCCAGCAGCCTAGGAATACAGGGAAGAGGGTCACCCCTCCACTTT. It is translated as CASSLGIQGRGSPLHF.

The chain links TRBV6-2 or TRBV6-3 to TRBJ2-7; TRBD2 might be the D (5 bases). The CDR3 loop spans 15 amino acids. V lost 4 bases and J 3 bases, leaving 16 bases between the germline ends. In germline, CDR1 is MNHEY, CDR2 SVGEGT. CDR3 nucleotides: TGTGCCAGCAGTTCGCTAGCAACAGTCCTCTACGAGCAGTACTTC. Translation gives CASSSLATVLYEQYF.

The V call is TRBV5-4, the J call TRBJ2-7; 10 bases match TRBD1. J gave up 1 base and V 4 bases, and 2 bases lay outside the gene matches. Germline-derived CDR1 and CDR2 are SGHNT and YYREEE (reference sequence). This CDR3 is built from 14 residues. The CDR3 DNA reads as TGTGCCAGCAGCGAGGACAGGGGGTCCTACGAGCAGTACTTC. Protein: CASSEDRGSYEQYF. Complete variable domain (other parts from reference TRBV5-4 and TRBJ2-7): ETGVTQSPTHLIKTRGQQVTLRCSSQSGHNTVSWYQQALGQGPQFIFQYYREEENGRGNFPPRFSGLQFPNYSSELNVNALELDDSALYLCASSEDRGSYEQYFGPGTRLTVT.

The rearrangement uses TRBV18 and TRBJ1-2, with 8 positions matching TRBD1. There are 14 residues in the CDR3. CDR1 and CDR2 (germline): KGHSH, LQKENI. Trimming took 1 base from V and 4 from J; bases not matched to a gene: 2. CDR3 in amino acids: CASSPRDRSYGYTF. The CDR3 DNA is TGTGCCAGCTCACCACGGGACAGGTCCTATGGCTACACCTTC. The whole variable domain, remainder taken from reference TRBV18 and TRBJ1-2, is NAGVMQNPRHLVRRRGQEARLRCSPMKGHSHVYWYRQLPEEGLKFMVYLQKENIIDESGMPKERFSAEFPKEGPSILRIQQVVRGDSAAYFCASSPRDRSYGYTFGSGTRLTVV.

This clone was seen a handful of times. V gene TRBV7-2 combines with J gene TRBJ1-2, with 7 bases aligning to TRBD1. In germline, CDR1 is SGHTA, CDR2 FQGNSA. After removal of 4 bases from V and 8 bases from J, the junction contained 7 bases not matched to a gene. The length of the CDR3 is 13 residues. The chain's CDR3 is CASSSQGYIGYTF. CDR3 DNA sequence: TGTGCCAGCAGCTCACAGGGGTACATCGGCTACACCTTC.

This sequence joins TRBV30 and TRBJ1-4; D unclear. The CDR3 is 14 amino acids. Trimming stripped 7 bases from V and 4 bases from J, with 16 bases between. Germline lookup yields CDR1 GTSNPN and CDR2 SVGIG (reference sequence). The CDR3 is CASSPGFYNEKLFF. The CDR3 region has the DNA TGTGCCTCTTCCCCGGGTTTTTATAATGAAAAACTGTTTTTT.

This clone was observed once. This sequence joins TRBV14 and TRBJ2-7; D perhaps matches TRBD1 (6 bases). V lost 2 bases and J 0 bases, leaving 17 bases between the germline ends. The CDR3 has 17 amino acids. Germline CDR1 and CDR2: SGHDN and FVKESK. The CDR3 DNA reads TGTGCCAGCAGCCAACACTGGACAGAAAGCAGCTCCTACGAGCAGTACGTC. As protein: CASSQHWTESSSYEQYV.